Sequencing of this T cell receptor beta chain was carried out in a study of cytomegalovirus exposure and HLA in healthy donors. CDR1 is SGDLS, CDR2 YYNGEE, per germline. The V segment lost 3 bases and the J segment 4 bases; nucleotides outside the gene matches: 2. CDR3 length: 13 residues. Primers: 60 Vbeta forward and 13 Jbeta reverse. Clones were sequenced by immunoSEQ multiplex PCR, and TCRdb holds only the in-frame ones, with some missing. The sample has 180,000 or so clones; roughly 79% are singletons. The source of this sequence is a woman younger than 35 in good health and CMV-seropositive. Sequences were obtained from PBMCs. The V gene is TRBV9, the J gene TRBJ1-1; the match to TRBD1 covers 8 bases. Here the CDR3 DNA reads TGTGCCAGCAGCGAAGGACAGGGCACTGAAGCTTTCTTT. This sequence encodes CASSEGQGTEAFF.